Listed below are T cell receptor beta chains from one sample, sequenced in a study of response to subunit inactivated influenza vaccine. Each CDR3 protein gets one entry after TCRdb re-called the RT-PCR reads with MiXCR. The data contain 550,000 to 600,000 distinct CDR3 sequences, approximately 12% of them seen just once; the ten biggest clones take up about 9.4%. The material sequenced was PBMCs from blood, taken on the day of vaccination. These receptors all come from a man aged 45-65 years who received an inactivated influenza vaccine. Each CDR3 is given with its conserved first and last residue. A D gene is named only where the DNA matches it firmly. A row's size may be missing; if present it is once, few, many or a size class.

CDR3aa	CDR3nt	abundance	v_gene	d_gene	j_gene
CASSHGLAGDNEQFF	TGTGCCAGCAGCCATGGACTAGCGGGAGACAATGAGCAGTTCTTC	-	TRBV7-8	TRBD2	TRBJ2-1
CASSLGQGGGSEQYF	TGTGCCAGCAGCTTAGGGCAGGGAGGTGGTAGTGAGCAGTACTTC	-	TRBV7-6	-	TRBJ2-7
CASSRRAGSSNTEAFF	TGTGCCAGCAGCCGCCGGGCAGGGTCCTCGAACACTGAAGCTTTCTTT	few	TRBV4-2	-	TRBJ1-1
CTCSFGPVGGRIPYNEQFF	TGTACCTGCAGTTTCGGGCCTGTCGGCGGGAGGATACCCTACAATGAGCAGTTCTTC	medium-sized	TRBV12-3/TRBV12-4	TRBD2	TRBJ2-1
CAICGRVSTDTQYF	TGTGCCATCTGTGGGCGGGTGAGCACAGATACGCAGTATTTT	few	TRBV28	-	TRBJ2-3
CASSLGQDYGYTF	TGTGCCAGCAGTTTAGGTCAAGACTATGGCTACACCTTC	many	TRBV12-3/TRBV12-4	-	TRBJ1-2
CAWSRLAGIYNEQFF	TGTGCCTGGAGCCGACTAGCGGGAATCTACAATGAGCAGTTCTTC	-	TRBV30	TRBD2	TRBJ2-1
CASSSPGASSYNEQFF	TGTGCCAGCAGCTCCCCAGGGGCGAGCTCCTACAATGAGCAGTTCTTC	-	TRBV9	-	TRBJ2-1
CASSLGITVEAFF	TGTGCCAGCAGTTTAGGAATCACGGTTGAAGCTTTCTTT	-	TRBV12-3/TRBV12-4	-	TRBJ1-1
CSVDQGGDTQYF	TGCAGCGTTGACCAGGGAGGAGATACGCAGTATTTT	-	TRBV29-1	-	TRBJ2-3
CATSGQGQNIQYF	TGTGCCACCAGTGGACAGGGGCAAAACATTCAGTACTTC	-	TRBV24-1	TRBD1	TRBJ2-4
CASSGGTPYNSPLHF	TGTGCCAGCAGTGGAGGGACGCCATATAATTCACCCCTCCACTTT	few	TRBV2	-	TRBJ1-6
CASSEWDRKAFF	TGTGCCAGCAGTGAGTGGGACAGAAAGGCTTTCTTT	few	TRBV12-3/TRBV12-4	TRBD1	TRBJ1-1
CASSSDGPLTGELFF	TGTGCCAGCAGCTCCGACGGGCCGCTCACCGGGGAGCTGTTTTTT	-	TRBV9	-	TRBJ2-2
CASSHGAGDPYEQYF	TGTGCCAGCAGCCACGGAGCGGGGGACCCCTACGAGCAGTACTTC	few	TRBV14	TRBD2	TRBJ2-7
CASSREVSSYNEQFF	TGTGCCAGCAGTAGGGAGGTGAGCTCCTACAATGAGCAGTTCTTC	-	TRBV2	-	TRBJ2-1
CAISAAGGGTDTQYF	TGTGCCATCAGTGCAGCCGGGGGGGGGACAGATACGCAGTATTTT	few	TRBV10-3	TRBD2	TRBJ2-3
CASSGLGPEFYEQYF	TGTGCCAGCAGCGGTTTGGGGCCGGAGTTCTACGAGCAGTACTTC	-	TRBV7-6	-	TRBJ2-7
CASSLRTLGVPGQMRDEQYF	TGTGCCAGCAGTTTACGAACCCTAGGAGTTCCAGGGCAAATGAGAGACGAGCAGTACTTC	-	TRBV28	-	TRBJ2-7
CASRNDYEQYF	TGTGCCAGCAGGAACGACTACGAGCAGTACTTC	few	TRBV12-3/TRBV12-4	-	TRBJ2-7
CASRRGTAEEQFF	TGTGCCAGCAGGCGCGGGACGGCGGAGGAGCAGTTCTTC	once	TRBV12-3/TRBV12-4	-	TRBJ2-1
CASSQVTANTEAFF	TGCGCCAGCAGCCAAGTAACTGCGAACACTGAAGCTTTCTTT	many	TRBV4-1	-	TRBJ1-1
CASSPADGLNSPLHF	TGTGCCAGCTCACCAGCGGACGGACTTAATTCACCCCTCCACTTT	-	TRBV18	-	TRBJ1-6
CASSFDGAKNIQYF	TGTGCCAGCAGCTTCGACGGAGCCAAAAACATTCAGTACTTC	few	TRBV7-9	-	TRBJ2-4
CASSLGPGQTYEQYF	TGCGCCAGCAGCTTGGGTCCTGGACAAACCTACGAGCAGTACTTC	few	TRBV5-1	-	TRBJ2-7
CASSPDYSSYNEQFF	TGTGCCAGCAGCCCCGACTATTCCTCCTACAATGAGCAGTTCTTC	few	TRBV11-3	-	TRBJ2-1
CASQNRAGANVLTF	TGTGCCAGCCAGAACAGGGCTGGGGCCAACGTCCTGACTTTC	many	TRBV6-1	-	TRBJ2-6
CSAIAGLGYEQYF	TGCAGTGCGATAGCGGGGCTAGGCTACGAGCAGTACTTC	-	TRBV20-1	TRBD2	TRBJ2-7
CATSDFGGHETQYF	TGTGCCACCAGTGATTTCGGGGGCCATGAGACCCAGTACTTC	few	TRBV24-1	-	TRBJ2-5
CASSLKGGYTEAFF	TGTGCCAGCAGTTTAAAGGGGGGCTACACTGAAGCTTTCTTT	-	TRBV12-3/TRBV12-4	-	TRBJ1-1
CASSKGLYGYTF	TGTGCCAGCAGTAAGGGGCTGTATGGCTACACCTTC	few	TRBV28	-	TRBJ1-2
CASSGGFAGELFF	TGTGCCAGCAGTGGGGGGTTCGCCGGGGAGCTGTTTTTT	few	TRBV6-2/TRBV6-3	-	TRBJ2-2
CASSLEAAPMNTEAFF	TGTGCCAGCAGTCTAGAGGCGGCCCCCATGAACACTGAAGCTTTCTTT	few	TRBV27	-	TRBJ1-1
CSAPSESPYEQYF	TGCAGTGCTCCCTCGGAGAGCCCCTACGAGCAGTACTTC	-	TRBV20-1	-	TRBJ2-7